One and the same sample provided the 20 T cell receptor beta chains below, sequenced in a study of identical twins. TCRdb recomputed calls from the 5' RACE reads with MiXCR, one row per CDR3 protein. The sample carries 450,000 to 600,000 distinct CDR3 sequences, 20% to 25% recorded once. This sample was shared with a second study, whose subject was yellow fever vaccine responses in identical twins.

Sequencing was done on a sample of CD4+ T cells sorted from blood. All receptors come from a woman aged 18-30 years in good health.

The rearrangement uses TRBV15 and TRBJ2-5, with D maybe TRBD2 (5 bases). The CDR3 has 17 residues. CDR1 and CDR2 from the germline V gene are LNHNV and YYDKDF (reference sequence). Trimming removed 2 bases from V and 5 bases from J, with 21 bases in between. CDR3 sequence (DNA): TGTGCCACCAGCAGACCCCAGGAAGAATTTGGCGGGGAGACCCAGTACTTC. It translates to CATSRPQEEFGGETQYF. Based on the CDR3 plus reference TRBV15 and TRBJ2-5, the full variable domain is DAMVIQNPRYQVTQFGKPVTLSCSQTLNHNVMYWYQQKSSQAPKLLFHYYDKDFNNEADTPDNFQSRRPNTSFCFLDIRSPGLGDTAMYLCATSRPQEEFGGETQYFGPGTRLLVL.

This clonotype was picked up a small number of times. The chain couples TRBV20-1 to TRBJ2-1; D is undetermined. The germline V gene encodes CDR1 DFQATT and CDR2 SNEGSKA (reference sequence). The CDR3 has 15 residues. V lost 0 bases, J lost 0 bases, and 9 bases lay in between. Here the CDR3 reads CSARDPAHSYNEQFF. CDR3 nucleotides: TGCAGTGCTAGAGATCCGGCTCACTCCTACAATGAGCAGTTCTTC.

This clonotype appeared a few times. The rearrangement uses TRBV20-1 and TRBJ1-4, with D perhaps matching TRBD1 (5 bases). The CDR3 contains 12 residues. Germline V gene sequence: CDR1 DFQATT, CDR2 SNEGSKA (reference sequence). Between the trimmed V and J ends, which lost 5 bases and 7 bases, there was a span of 11 bases. The CDR3 DNA follows: TGCAGTGCTCGCAGGGCGGCTGAAAAACTGTTTTTT. Residues: CSARRAAEKLFF.

There are a few counts of this clonotype. This rearrangement joins TRBV15 to TRBJ2-5; D not certain. Trimming removed 1 base at V and 5 bases at J, with 17 bases between. Germline V CDR1 and CDR2: LNHNV, YYDKDF (reference sequence). The CDR3 has 16 amino acids. The CDR3, as DNA: TGTGCCACCAGCAGAGGTCCGACCGCCAACACGGAGACCCAGTACTTC. This sequence encodes CATSRGPTANTETQYF.

The chain recombines TRBV7-9 with TRBJ1-5; D perhaps matches TRBD1 (5 bases). CDR1 and CDR2 (germline): SEHNR, FQNEAQ (reference sequence). The germline V and J ends were trimmed by 1 base and 11 bases, with 15 bases remaining between them. This CDR3 region has 14 residues. The CDR3 spells CASSLDLWGASQHF. The CDR3 DNA sequence: TGTGCCAGCAGCTTAGATCTCTGGGGCGCATCCCAGCATTTT.

The chain employs TRBV7-9 and TRBJ2-1, with a weak D call TRBD2 (6 bases). The V gene's germline CDR1 is SEHNR and CDR2 FQNEAQ (reference sequence). The length of the CDR3 is 12 residues. The V end lost 7 bases, the J end lost 14 bases, and 18 bases lay between the germline ends. CDR3 bases: TGTGCCAGCAATGGGTTCTGGGGGGAGAAGTTCTTC. It codes for CASNGFWGEKFF.

This clonotype was counted only a few times. The CDR3 reads CSAIPVGSDTQYF. CDR3 nucleotides: TGCAGTGCTATTCCAGTTGGTTCGGATACGCAGTATTTT. The chain has TRBV20-1 and TRBJ2-3; D is unresolved. The germline V and J ends were trimmed by 4 bases and 6 bases, with 14 bases remaining between them. Germline V lookup: CDR1 DFQATT, CDR2 SNEGSKA (reference sequence). The CDR3 consists of 13 residues.

DNA for the CDR3: TGCAGTGCTCCCGGGACTAACCACAGAACTACGCAGTATTTT. The encoded protein is CSAPGTNHRTTQYF. The chain recombines TRBV20-1 with TRBJ2-3, with 7 bases identical to TRBD2. Germline V gene data show CDR1 as DFQATT and CDR2 as SNEGSKA (reference sequence). J gave up 8 bases and V 5 bases, and 13 bases lay outside the gene matches. CDR3 length: 14 amino acids.

The genes are TRBV20-1 and TRBJ2-5; perhaps TRBD2 as D (5 bases). The V gene's germline CDR1 is DFQATT and CDR2 SNEGSKA (reference sequence). The CDR3 totals 15 residues. Trimming removed 0 bases at V and 2 bases at J, with 13 bases between. CDR3 amino acids: CSAREVRGQQETQYF. The CDR3 DNA follows: TGCAGTGCTAGAGAGGTCCGGGGTCAACAAGAGACCCAGTACTTC.

This clonotype has just a few counts. CDR3 protein: CASSPGTISIYEQYF. CDR3 DNA sequence: TGTGCCAGCAGCCCCGGGACTATTAGCATCTACGAGCAGTACTTC. The chain uses TRBV12-3 or TRBV12-4 and TRBJ2-7, with 7 bases identical to TRBD2. The CDR3 loop spans 15 amino acids. With V trimmed by 6 bases and J by 3 bases, 11 bases remained unmatched.

This sequence joins TRBV5-1 and TRBJ2-7; TRBD2 matches at 14 bases. Trimming took 4 bases from V and 5 from J; bases not matched to a gene: 5. The germline V gene encodes CDR1 SGHRS and CDR2 YFSETQ. This CDR3 is 15 amino acids long. The CDR3 protein is CASSTGTSGSHEQYF. The CDR3, as DNA: TGCGCCAGCAGCACTGGGACTAGCGGGAGCCACGAGCAGTACTTC.

This clonotype was recorded a few times. The chain employs TRBV9 and TRBJ2-1; D not resolved. In germline, CDR1 is SGDLS, CDR2 YYNGEE. CDR3 size: 17 residues. V shed 0 bases and J shed 0 bases, with 13 bases lying between them. This chain's CDR3 is CASSVVTKWDSYNEQFF. DNA for the CDR3: TGTGCCAGCAGCGTAGTAACGAAGTGGGACTCCTACAATGAGCAGTTCTTC.

The V and J genes are TRBV20-1 and TRBJ2-5, with D possibly TRBD2 on 6 matching bases. V was trimmed by 5 bases and J by 1 base, leaving 8 bases between them. Germline CDR1 and CDR2: DFQATT and SNEGSKA (reference sequence). The CDR3 extends over 12 amino acids. CDR3 DNA sequence: TGCAGTGCTCTGGGGGGCCAAGAGACCCAGTACTTC. This sequence encodes CSALGGQETQYF.

This clonotype was picked up a small number of times. V and J are TRBV20-1 and TRBJ2-3; tentatively, D is TRBD2 (5 bases). Germline V gene data show CDR1 as DFQATT and CDR2 as SNEGSKA (reference sequence). There are 14 residues in the CDR3. Trimming took 4 bases from V and 3 from J, leaving 14 bases between them. The CDR3 DNA follows: TGCAGTGCTAAGTCCCCGACGGGGACAGATACGCAGTATTTT. This gives the protein CSAKSPTGTDTQYF.

The sample holds a few counts of this clonotype. CDR3 DNA: TGTGCCGGGCAGACCGGAATGAACACTGAAGCTTTCTTT. Translated, it gives CAGQTGMNTEAFF. The chain employs TRBV2 and TRBJ1-1, with D unresolved. Germline V CDR1 and CDR2: SNHLY, FYNNEI. V was trimmed by 11 bases and J by 0 bases, leaving 13 bases between them. This CDR3 contains 13 residues.

J is TRBJ1-4 and V is TRBV20-1; maybe TRBD1 (6 bases). Germline CDR1 and CDR2: DFQATT and SNEGSKA (reference sequence). The CDR3 length is 12 residues. The V gene lost 5 bases and the J gene lost 10 bases, with 14 bases spanning the gap. CDR3 amino acids: CSAGGQTGKLFF. CDR3 DNA: TGCAGTGCTGGGGGACAAACCGGAAAACTGTTTTTT.

There are a few counts of this clonotype. The chain combines TRBV28 with TRBJ2-1; 7 bases are shared with TRBD1. CDR1 is MDHEN and CDR2 is SYDVKM in the germline V gene. The CDR3 has 13 residues. Trimming took 6 bases from V and 5 from J; bases not matched to a gene: 4. In DNA form, the CDR3 reads TGTGCCAGCAGGGGACAGCGACACAATGAGCAGTTCTTC. It codes for CASRGQRHNEQFF.

This clonotype occurred a few times. As DNA, the CDR3 is TGCGCCAGCAGCCCACAACACCGGGAGGAGACCCAGTACTTC. Amino acids: CASSPQHREETQYF. The chain recombines TRBV4-1 with TRBJ2-5, with D possibly TRBD2 on 6 matching bases. Germline V gene lookup returns CDR1 MGHRA and CDR2 YSYEKL. Trimming took off 4 bases at V and 5 bases at J, with 14 bases between the two ends. There are 14 residues in the CDR3.

This clonotype has just a few counts. The chain has TRBV20-1 and TRBJ2-1, with 8 positions matching TRBD2. V was clipped by 6 bases and J by 4 bases; unmatched bases: 14. Germline loops: CDR1 DFQATT, CDR2 SNEGSKA (reference sequence). The CDR3 totals 16 residues. For the CDR3, the DNA is TGCAGTGCCCCGGGTGTCGGGAGGGATTCTTACAATGAGCAGTTCTTC. Protein: CSAPGVGRDSYNEQFF.

In its sample, this clonotype was seen a few times. One end of the junction fails to match germline, which may point to a read error. This chain connects TRBV3-1 to TRBJ2-2; 9 nucleotides align to TRBD1. Germline lookup yields CDR1 LGHDT and CDR2 YNNKEL (reference sequence). CDR3 length equals 14 residues. CDR3 sequence: CASSQGTGRRELFF. CDR3 nucleotide sequence: TGTGCCAGCAGTCAAGGGACAGGGAGAAGGGAGCTGTTTTTT.